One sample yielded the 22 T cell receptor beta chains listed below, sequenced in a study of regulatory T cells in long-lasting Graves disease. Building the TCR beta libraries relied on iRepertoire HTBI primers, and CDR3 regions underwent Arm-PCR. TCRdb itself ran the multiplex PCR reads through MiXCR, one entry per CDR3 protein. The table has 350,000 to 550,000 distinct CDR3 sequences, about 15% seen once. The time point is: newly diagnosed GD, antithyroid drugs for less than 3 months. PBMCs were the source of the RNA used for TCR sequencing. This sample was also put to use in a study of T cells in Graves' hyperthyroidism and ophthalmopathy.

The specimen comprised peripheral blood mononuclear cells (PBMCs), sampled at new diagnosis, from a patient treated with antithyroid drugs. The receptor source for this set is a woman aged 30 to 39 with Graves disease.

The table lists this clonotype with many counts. CDR3 sequence: CAWSAGRDSPLHF. CDR3 DNA: TGTGCCTGGAGTGCAGGAAGGGATTCACCCCTCCACTTT. V is TRBV30 and J is TRBJ1-6, with unresolved D. CDR1 is GTSNPN and CDR2 is SVGIG in the germline V gene (reference sequence). V lost 1 base, J lost 8 bases, and 9 bases lay in between. CDR3 length: 13 residues. Variable domain in full (rest from reference TRBV30 and TRBJ1-6): SQTIHQWPATLVQPVGSPLSLECTVEGTSNPNLYWYRQAAGRGLQLLFYSVGIGQISSEVPQNLSASRPQDRQFILSSKKLLLSDSGFYLCAWSAGRDSPLHFGNGTRLTVT.

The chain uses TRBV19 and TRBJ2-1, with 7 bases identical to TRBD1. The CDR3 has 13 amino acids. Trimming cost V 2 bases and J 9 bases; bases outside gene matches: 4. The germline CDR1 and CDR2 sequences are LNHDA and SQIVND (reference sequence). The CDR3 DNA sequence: TGTGCCAGTAGTATAACAGGGGCAGGTGAGCAGTTCTTC. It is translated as CASSITGAGEQFF.

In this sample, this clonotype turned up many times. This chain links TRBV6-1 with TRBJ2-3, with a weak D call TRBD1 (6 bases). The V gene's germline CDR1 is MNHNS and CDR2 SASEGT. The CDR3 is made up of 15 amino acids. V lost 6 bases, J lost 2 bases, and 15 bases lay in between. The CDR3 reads CASSPMGAFTDTQYF. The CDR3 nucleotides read TGTGCCAGCAGCCCCATGGGGGCCTTCACAGATACGCAGTATTTT.

The CDR3: CAWSVEQGTEAFF. The CDR3 nucleotides read TGTGCCTGGAGTGTTGAACAGGGCACTGAAGCTTTCTTT. The rearrangement uses TRBV30 and TRBJ1-1; a possible D gene is TRBD1 (6 bases). Trimming took off 0 bases at V and 4 bases at J, with 9 bases between the two ends. The CDR3 contains 13 residues. Germline V gene lookup returns CDR1 GTSNPN and CDR2 SVGIG (reference sequence).

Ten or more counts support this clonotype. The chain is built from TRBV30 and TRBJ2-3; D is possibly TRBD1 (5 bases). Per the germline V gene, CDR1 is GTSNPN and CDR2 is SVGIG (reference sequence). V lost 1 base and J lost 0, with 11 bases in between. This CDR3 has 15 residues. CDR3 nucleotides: TGTGCCTGGAGTGAAGGACAAACCAGCACAGATACGCAGTATTTT. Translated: CAWSEGQTSTDTQYF. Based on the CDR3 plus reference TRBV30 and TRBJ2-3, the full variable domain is SQTIHQWPATLVQPVGSPLSLECTVEGTSNPNLYWYRQAAGRGLQLLFYSVGIGQISSEVPQNLSASRPQDRQFILSSKKLLLSDSGFYLCAWSEGQTSTDTQYFGPGTRLTVL.

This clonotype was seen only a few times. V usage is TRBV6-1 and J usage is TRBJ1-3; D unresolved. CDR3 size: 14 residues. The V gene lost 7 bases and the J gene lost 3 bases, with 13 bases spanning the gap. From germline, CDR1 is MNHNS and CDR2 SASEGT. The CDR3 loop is CASTPGRGGNTIYF. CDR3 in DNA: TGTGCCAGCACCCCCGGGCGGGGTGGAAACACCATATATTTT.

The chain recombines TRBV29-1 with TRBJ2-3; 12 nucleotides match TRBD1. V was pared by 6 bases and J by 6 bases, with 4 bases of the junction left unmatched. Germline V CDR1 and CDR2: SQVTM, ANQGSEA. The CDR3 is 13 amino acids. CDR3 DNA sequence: TGCAGCGTGGGGACAGGGGGCGTCGATACGCAGTATTTT. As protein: CSVGTGGVDTQYF.

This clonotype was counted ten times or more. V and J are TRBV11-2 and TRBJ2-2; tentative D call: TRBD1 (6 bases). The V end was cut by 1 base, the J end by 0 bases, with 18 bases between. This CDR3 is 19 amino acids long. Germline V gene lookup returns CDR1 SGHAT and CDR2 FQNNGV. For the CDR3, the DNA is TGTGCCAGCAGCTTAGCCCCTTGGGGCAGGGGCGCGAACACCGGGGAGCTGTTTTTT. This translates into CASSLAPWGRGANTGELFF.

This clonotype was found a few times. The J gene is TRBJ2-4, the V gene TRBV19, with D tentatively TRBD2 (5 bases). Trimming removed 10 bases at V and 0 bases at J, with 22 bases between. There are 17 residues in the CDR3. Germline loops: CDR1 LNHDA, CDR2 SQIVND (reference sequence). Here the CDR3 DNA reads TGTGCCACCACGGGGTTCACGCCAAAGTTAGCCAAAAACATTCAGTACTTC. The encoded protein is CATTGFTPKLAKNIQYF.

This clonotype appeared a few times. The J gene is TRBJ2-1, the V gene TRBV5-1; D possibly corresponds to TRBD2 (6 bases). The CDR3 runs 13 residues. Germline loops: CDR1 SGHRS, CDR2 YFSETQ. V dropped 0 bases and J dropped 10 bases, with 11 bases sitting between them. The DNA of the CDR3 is TGCGCCAGCAGCTTGGCCCGGGGGTACGAGCAGTTCTTC. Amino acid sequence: CASSLARGYEQFF.

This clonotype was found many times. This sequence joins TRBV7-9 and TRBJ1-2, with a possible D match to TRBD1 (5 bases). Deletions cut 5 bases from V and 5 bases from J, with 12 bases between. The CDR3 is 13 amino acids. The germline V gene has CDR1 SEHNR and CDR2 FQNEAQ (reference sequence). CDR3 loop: CASSPRWGYGYTF. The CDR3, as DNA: TGTGCCAGCAGCCCAAGGTGGGGGTATGGCTACACCTTC.

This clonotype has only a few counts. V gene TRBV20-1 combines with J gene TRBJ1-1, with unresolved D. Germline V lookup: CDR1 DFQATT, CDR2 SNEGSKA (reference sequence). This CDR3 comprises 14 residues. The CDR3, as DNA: TGCAGCCTCAGTTCGGGGTCCATGAGCACTGAAGCTTTCTTT. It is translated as CSLSSGSMSTEAFF.

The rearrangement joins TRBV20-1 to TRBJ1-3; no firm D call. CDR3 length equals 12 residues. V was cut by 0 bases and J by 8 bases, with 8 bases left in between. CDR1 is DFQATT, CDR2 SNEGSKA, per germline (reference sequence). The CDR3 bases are TGCAGTGCTAGAGATGGTGGTTACACCATATATTTT. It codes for CSARDGGYTIYF.

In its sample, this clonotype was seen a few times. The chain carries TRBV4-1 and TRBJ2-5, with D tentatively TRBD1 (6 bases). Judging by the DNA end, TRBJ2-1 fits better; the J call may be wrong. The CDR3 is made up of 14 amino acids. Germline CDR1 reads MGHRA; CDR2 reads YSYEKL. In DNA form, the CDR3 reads TGCGCCAGCATGGGCCTGAACAGGGCGTATGAGCAGTTCTTC. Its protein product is CASMGLNRAYEQFF.

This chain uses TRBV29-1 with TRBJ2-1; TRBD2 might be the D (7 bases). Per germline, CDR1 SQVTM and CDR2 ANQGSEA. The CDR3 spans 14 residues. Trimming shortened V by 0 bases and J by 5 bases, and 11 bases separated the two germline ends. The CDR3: CSVEDGRGHNEQFF. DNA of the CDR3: TGCAGCGTTGAAGACGGGCGGGGGCACAATGAGCAGTTCTTC.

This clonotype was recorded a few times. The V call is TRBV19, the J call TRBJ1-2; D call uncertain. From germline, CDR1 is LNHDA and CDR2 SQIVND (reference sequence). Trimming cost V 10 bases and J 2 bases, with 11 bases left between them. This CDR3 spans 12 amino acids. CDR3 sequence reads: CATSGFNYGYTF. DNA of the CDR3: TGTGCCACTTCGGGCTTCAACTATGGCTACACCTTC. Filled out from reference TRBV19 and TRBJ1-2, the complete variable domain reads DGGITQSPKYLFRKEGQNVTLSCEQNLNHDAMYWYRQDPGQGLRLIYYSQIVNDFQKGDIAEGYSVSREKKESFPLTVTSAQKNPTAFYLCATSGFNYGYTFGSGTRLTVV.

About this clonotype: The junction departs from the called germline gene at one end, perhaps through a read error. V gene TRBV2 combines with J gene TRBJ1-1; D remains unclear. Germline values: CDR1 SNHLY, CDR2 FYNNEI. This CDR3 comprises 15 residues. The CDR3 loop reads CASTPFRGLNTEAFF. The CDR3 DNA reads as TGTGCCAGCACCCCCTTTAGAGGGTTGAACACTGAAGCCTTCTTT.

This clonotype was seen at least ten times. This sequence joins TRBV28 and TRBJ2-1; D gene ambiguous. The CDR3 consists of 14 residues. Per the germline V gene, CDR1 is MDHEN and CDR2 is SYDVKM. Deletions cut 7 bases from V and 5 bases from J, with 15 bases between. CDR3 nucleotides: TGTGCCAGCATGTCTTGGCCAACAGACAATGAGCAGTTCTTC. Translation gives CASMSWPTDNEQFF.

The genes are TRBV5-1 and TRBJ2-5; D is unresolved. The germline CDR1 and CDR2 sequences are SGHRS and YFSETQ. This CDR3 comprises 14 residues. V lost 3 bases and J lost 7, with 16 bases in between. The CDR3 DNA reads TGCGCCAGCAGCTACGGCGGCCAAGAGGCGACCCAGTACTTC. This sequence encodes CASSYGGQEATQYF.

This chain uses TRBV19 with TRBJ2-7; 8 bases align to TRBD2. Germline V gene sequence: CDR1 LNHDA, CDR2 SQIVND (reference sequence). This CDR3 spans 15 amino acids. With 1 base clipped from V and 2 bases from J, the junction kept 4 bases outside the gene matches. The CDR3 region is CASSIGAGGAYEQYF. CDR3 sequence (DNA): TGTGCCAGTAGTATAGGGGCGGGGGGAGCCTACGAGCAGTACTTC.

In DNA form, the CDR3 reads TGTGCCAGCAGTCCACAGGGGGAGGGACAGCCCCAGCATTTT. It is translated as CASSPQGEGQPQHF. V usage is TRBV28 and J usage is TRBJ1-5; 8 bases agree with TRBD1. There are 14 residues in the CDR3. J gave up 7 bases and V 5 bases, and 7 bases lay outside the gene matches. Germline V CDR1 and CDR2: MDHEN, SYDVKM.

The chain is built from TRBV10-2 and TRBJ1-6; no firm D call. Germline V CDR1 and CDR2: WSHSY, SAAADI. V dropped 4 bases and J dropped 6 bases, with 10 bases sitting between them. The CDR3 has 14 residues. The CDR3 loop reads CASSGVASNSPLHF. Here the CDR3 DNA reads TGCGCCAGCAGTGGGGTCGCGTCTAATTCACCCCTCCACTTT.